The present entry profiles one T cell receptor (beta chain) with its context. The antigen is not known. The V end lost 5 bases, the J end lost 3 bases, and 10 bases lay between the germline ends. Germline loops: CDR1 MNHEY, CDR2 SVGAGI. The CDR3 extends over 13 amino acids. Researchers made TCR cDNA using 5'RACE template switching, and this step added a universal primer site and UMIs. TCRdb analysed the 5' RACE reads with MiXCR anew, one entry per CDR3 protein. The sample has around 320,000 distinct CDR3 sequences, about 4.5% seen once. This sample stems from a study of T cells after yellow fever vaccination. About the study: Each low-cell-number fraction was prepared by means of SMART-Seq v4 Ultra Low Input. Study-wide points: The CD4 compartment and the CD8 compartment contained a small share of clonotypes in common.

This sequence was found in a man aged 18 to 29 who received the YFV17D yellow fever vaccine. The chain joins TRBV6-5 to TRBJ1-1; D is uncertain. Sequenced here: PBMCs, sampled 15 days after the yellow fever booster vaccination. CDR3 DNA: TGTGCCAGCAGTAACCGACGGGACACTGAAGCTTTCTTT. Its translation is CASSNRRDTEAFF.